These 29 T cell receptor beta chains were all obtained from the same sample, sequenced in a study of shared clonotypes between healthy human individuals. Assay: immunoSEQ multiplex PCR; the TCRdb copy retains only in-frame clones and omits some. The sample has about 820,000 clones; 80% to 95% are singletons. CD45RO-negative, CCR7-selected cells formed the naive CD8 fraction, which excluded terminally differentiated effector memory CD45RA+ cells. Sequencing was carried out using naive CD8+ T cells sorted from blood. These receptors were collected from a man younger than 45 in good health.

The chain is built from TRBV28 and TRBJ1-3; maybe TRBD1 (5 bases). CDR1 is MDHEN, CDR2 SYDVKM, per germline. Trimming took 8 bases from V and 0 from J, leaving 11 bases between them. This CDR3 is built from 14 residues. CDR3 residues: CASPPRDSGNTIYF. The CDR3 DNA reads as TGTGCCAGCCCCCCCAGGGACTCTGGAAACACCATATATTTT.

This chain links TRBV28 with TRBJ2-1; D unclear. The CDR3 is 13 residues long. V lost 5 bases to trimming and J lost 9 bases, with 14 bases between them. Germline loops: CDR1 MDHEN, CDR2 SYDVKM. The CDR3 DNA reads TGTGCCAGCAGTCCCAGGTCCCGCGTTGAGCAGTTCTTC. Its translation is CASSPRSRVEQFF.

The genes are TRBV7-9 and TRBJ2-3; the D is unclear. There are 12 residues in the CDR3. Between the trimmed V and J ends, which lost 4 bases and 7 bases, there was a span of 9 bases. Germline V CDR1 and CDR2: SEHNR, FQNEAQ (reference sequence). DNA of the CDR3: TGTGCCAGCAGCTCCTTAGACTATACGCAGTATTTT. It specifies CASSSLDYTQYF.

This chain connects TRBV7-8 to TRBJ1-1, with unresolved D. This CDR3 region has 14 residues. Germline V lookup: CDR1 SGHVS, CDR2 FQNEAQ. Trimming shortened V by 5 bases and J by 5 bases, and 15 bases separated the two germline ends. CDR3 DNA: TGTGCCAGCAGCGCCAGACGGACGTTGACTGAAGCTTTCTTT. This encodes CASSARRTLTEAFF.

V and J are TRBV5-1 and TRBJ2-1; the match to TRBD2 covers 10 bases. V shed 4 bases, J shed 6 bases, and the junction held 13 bases outside the gene matches. The CDR3 consists of 17 residues. CDR1 is SGHRS and CDR2 is YFSETQ in the germline V gene. The DNA of the CDR3 is TGCGCCAGCAGCCCGAACCGAGCGGGAGGGCCTCCCAATGAGCAGTTCTTC. It yields the protein CASSPNRAGGPPNEQFF.

The CDR3 DNA reads TGTGCCAGCAGTTTAGTCTCCCCTGGACGATCCTCCTACGAGCAGTACTTC. Protein product: CASSLVSPGRSSYEQYF. This sequence joins TRBV27 and TRBJ2-7; unclear D gene. There are 17 residues in the CDR3. V was trimmed by 2 bases and J by 0 bases, leaving 17 bases between them. Germline lookup yields CDR1 MNHEY and CDR2 SMNVEV (reference sequence).

This chain connects TRBV7-2 to TRBJ2-7; 7 bases are a match to TRBD1. Germline V CDR1 and CDR2: SGHTA, FQGNSA. This CDR3 has 12 residues. V was clipped by 4 bases and J by 4 bases; unmatched bases: 1. In DNA form, the CDR3 reads TGTGCCAGCAGCTGGGACAGTTACGAGCAGTACTTC. Its protein product is CASSWDSYEQYF.

The V and J genes are TRBV2 and TRBJ2-1, with D tentatively TRBD2 (6 bases). Trimming removed 9 bases at V and 5 bases at J, with 11 bases between. The V gene's germline CDR1 is SNHLY and CDR2 FYNNEI. The CDR3 length is 12 residues. This CDR3 is CASRGIHNEQFF. CDR3 coding DNA: TGTGCCAGTCGCGGGATCCACAATGAGCAGTTCTTC.

The V gene is TRBV14, the J gene TRBJ2-7; the match to TRBD2 covers 7 bases. Germline CDR1 SGHDN, CDR2 FVKESK. The CDR3 covers 14 residues. V lost 3 bases, J lost 2 bases, and 4 bases stayed unmatched. In nucleotides, the CDR3 is TGTGCCAGCAGCCACCCGGGACTAACCTACGAGCAGTACTTC. This sequence encodes CASSHPGLTYEQYF.

This clone was seen once. The chain uses TRBV11-2 and TRBJ2-7; TRBD1 or TRBD2 may be the D gene (5 bases each). Between the trimmed V and J ends, which lost 2 bases and 2 bases, there was a span of 25 bases. The CDR3 is made up of 19 amino acids. Germline V gene data show CDR1 as SGHAT and CDR2 as FQNNGV. CDR3 residues: CASSLWGRLGSGDTYEQYF. CDR3 DNA: TGTGCCAGCAGCTTATGGGGGAGACTGGGAAGCGGCGACACCTACGAGCAGTACTTC.

The genes are TRBV7-2 and TRBJ2-3; the D is unclear. Deletions cut 3 bases from V and 1 base from J, with 11 bases between. The germline V gene encodes CDR1 SGHTA and CDR2 FQGNSA. The CDR3 covers 15 residues. The CDR3 region is CASSFLLRGTDTQYF. The CDR3 DNA is TGTGCCAGCAGCTTCCTTCTCCGTGGCACAGATACGCAGTATTTT.

The rearrangement uses TRBV5-1 and TRBJ1-2; no definite D call. From germline, CDR1 is SGHRS and CDR2 YFSETQ. With 4 bases removed from V and 1 base from J, the gap between germline ends came to 20 bases. The CDR3 sequence is 17 residues long. The CDR3 bases are TGCGCCAGCAGCCGATCCCCCTCAGCGGCAGTTAACTATGGCTACACCTTC. As protein: CASSRSPSAAVNYGYTF. Full variable domain (rest looked up from reference TRBV5-1 and TRBJ1-2): KAGVTQTPRYLIKTRGQQVTLSCSPISGHRSVSWYQQTPGQGLQFLFEYFSETQRNKGNFPGRFSGRQFSNSRSEMNVSTLELGDSALYLCASSRSPSAAVNYGYTFGSGTRLTVV.

V and J are TRBV27 and TRBJ1-1; D unresolved. This CDR3 has 13 residues. Trimming left V 5 bases short and J 1 base short, with 8 bases between. Germline CDR1 is MNHEY and CDR2 is SMNVEV (reference sequence). The CDR3 nucleotides read TGTGCCAGCAGTCGAGTACCGAACACTGAAGCTTTCTTT. The encoded protein is CASSRVPNTEAFF.

This chain uses TRBV11-2 with TRBJ2-1; 9 bases fit TRBD1. CDR1 and CDR2 (germline): SGHAT, FQNNGV. CDR3 size: 14 residues. V lost 6 bases to trimming and J lost 7 bases; unmatched junction nucleotides: 7. This chain's CDR3 is CASREQGADNEQFF. CDR3 sequence (DNA): TGTGCCAGCAGGGAACAGGGGGCGGATAATGAGCAGTTCTTC.

The V and J genes are TRBV5-8 and TRBJ1-2, with D possibly matching TRBD1 (5 bases). Trimming cost V 4 bases and J 0 bases, with 16 bases left between them. Germline V lookup: CDR1 SGHTS, CDR2 YDEGEE. The CDR3 sequence is 16 residues long. The CDR3 region is CASSVSYRGPNYGYTF. The DNA of the CDR3 is TGTGCCAGCAGCGTATCCTACCGGGGCCCTAACTATGGCTACACCTTC.

The rearrangement joins TRBV5-4 to TRBJ2-5; no clear D. The V and J ends lost 4 bases and 2 bases respectively, with 18 bases between them. CDR3 length equals 16 residues. The germline V gene encodes CDR1 SGHNT and CDR2 YYREEE (reference sequence). CDR3 residues: CASSPLLADPQETQYF. In DNA, the CDR3 is TGTGCCAGCAGCCCTCTATTAGCAGACCCTCAAGAGACCCAGTACTTC.

Here the CDR3 reads CASSQTGGTTDTQYF. For the CDR3, the DNA is TGTGCCAGCAGCCAGACAGGGGGGACGACAGATACGCAGTATTTT. The rearrangement joins TRBV7-3 to TRBJ2-3; 9 bases fit TRBD1. Germline CDR1 and CDR2: SGHTA and FQGTGA. Trimming removed 5 bases from V and 3 bases from J; junction bases left unmatched: 6. The CDR3 runs to 15 residues.

This chain links TRBV2 with TRBJ2-1; 11 nucleotides align to TRBD2. The CDR3 has 20 amino acids. Per germline, CDR1 SNHLY and CDR2 FYNNEI. J lost 7 bases, V lost 8 bases, and 25 bases had no gene match. CDR3 residues: CASDSIPGLAGSPDTNEQFF. Here the CDR3 DNA reads TGTGCCAGCGATTCGATTCCTGGACTAGCGGGTAGCCCAGACACGAATGAGCAGTTCTTC.

The genes are TRBV11-3 and TRBJ2-7; maybe TRBD1 (6 bases). Trimming removed 5 bases from V and 7 bases from J, with 15 bases in between. Germline CDR1 is SGHNT and CDR2 is YENEEA. The CDR3 covers 13 residues. The CDR3 is CASSLGQSGEQYF. In DNA form, the CDR3 reads TGTGCCAGCAGCCTAGGACAGTCTGGGGAGCAGTACTTC. The whole variable domain, filled in from reference TRBV11-3 and TRBJ2-7, reads EAGVVQSPRYKIIEKKQPVAFWCNPISGHNTLYWYLQNLGQGPELLIRYENEEAVDDSQLPKDRFSAERLKGVDSTLKIQPAELGDSAVYLCASSLGQSGEQYFGPGTRLTVT.

The gene calls are TRBV10-2 and TRBJ2-1; D perhaps matches TRBD2 (5 bases). From germline, CDR1 is WSHSY and CDR2 SAAADI. V was shortened by 4 bases and J by 2 bases, with 6 bases between the two germline ends. The CDR3 sequence is 13 residues long. CDR3 region: CASSVGAYNEQFF. The DNA for the CDR3 is TGCGCCAGCAGTGTGGGAGCCTACAATGAGCAGTTCTTC.

V and J are TRBV5-1 and TRBJ1-1; no clear D. The CDR3 length is 15 residues. The V and J ends lost 7 bases and 3 bases respectively, with 19 bases between them. Germline V lookup: CDR1 SGHRS, CDR2 YFSETQ. This chain's CDR3 is CASRLEGFVYTEAFF. As DNA, the CDR3 is TGCGCCAGCCGTCTTGAGGGTTTCGTGTACACTGAAGCTTTCTTT.

The chain recombines TRBV7-3 with TRBJ2-3; D remains unclear. The CDR3 sequence is 15 residues long. CDR1 and CDR2 from the germline V gene are SGHTA and FQGTGA. The V and J ends lost 6 bases and 4 bases respectively, with 17 bases between them. In nucleotides, the CDR3 is TGTGCCAGCAGGGCGGTTGACATCACGTCAGATACGCAGTATTTT. Encoded protein: CASRAVDITSDTQYF.

This rearrangement joins TRBV27 to TRBJ2-2; D possibly corresponds to TRBD2 (6 bases). The CDR3 is made up of 13 amino acids. The V and J ends lost 7 bases and 4 bases respectively, with 10 bases between them. Germline-derived CDR1 and CDR2 are MNHEY and SMNVEV (reference sequence). In DNA form, the CDR3 reads TGTGCCAGCACGCGGGGAAGCACCGGGGAGCTGTTTTTT. Protein product: CASTRGSTGELFF.

A single count supports this clone. The chain recombines TRBV9 with TRBJ2-7; D is tentatively TRBD1 or TRBD2 (6 bases each). CDR1 and CDR2 from the germline V gene are SGDLS and YYNGEE. Deletions cut 3 bases from V and 1 base from J, with 23 bases between. This CDR3 is 18 amino acids long. CDR3 sequence reads: CASSGQGLGSGPSYEQYF. The CDR3 DNA follows: TGTGCCAGCAGCGGGCAGGGGTTAGGTAGCGGCCCATCCTACGAGCAGTACTTC.

For this clone: This sample includes further DNA sequences coding for the same CDR3. This chain links TRBV27 with TRBJ2-1; the D gene is possibly TRBD2 (6 bases). Germline CDR1 reads MNHEY; CDR2 reads SMNVEV (reference sequence). The CDR3 runs 15 residues. V was trimmed by 2 bases and J by 6 bases, leaving 14 bases between them. CDR3 nucleotides: TGTGCCAGCAGTTTAGGAACTAGCTTTGGCAATGAGCAGTTCTTC. It encodes CASSLGTSFGNEQFF.

This chain connects TRBV11-2 to TRBJ2-2, with a possible D match to TRBD1 (6 bases). Deletions cut 5 bases from V and 1 base from J, with 14 bases between. The CDR3 runs 16 residues. The germline V gene has CDR1 SGHAT and CDR2 FQNNGV. CDR3 sequence: CASSPPRGMNTGELFF. In DNA, the CDR3 is TGTGCCAGCAGCCCTCCTAGGGGGATGAACACCGGGGAGCTGTTTTTT.

As to this clone: One end of the junction varies from germline; a read error may be responsible. The V and J genes are TRBV7-7 and TRBJ2-7; D remains unclear. The length of the CDR3 is 17 residues. Per germline, CDR1 SSHAT and CDR2 FNYEAQ (reference sequence). The CDR3 region is CASSLSTHWAEPYEQYF. In nucleotides, the CDR3 is TGTGCTAGCAGCTTAAGTACCCATTGGGCAGAGCCCTACGAGCAGTACTTC.

The chain uses TRBV12-5 and TRBJ2-7; D not certain. Trimming pared 7 bases from V and 6 bases from J, leaving 22 bases between. The germline V gene encodes CDR1 LGHNT and CDR2 FRNRAP. This CDR3 has 15 residues. The CDR3 sequence: CASVHANRKRGEQYF. CDR3 sequence (DNA): TGTGCTAGTGTTCACGCGAATAGAAAACGAGGCGAGCAGTACTTC.

This CDR3 is CASSSRGRAGDEQFF. CDR3 DNA sequence: TGTGCCAGCAGCTCCCGCGGGAGGGCGGGCGATGAGCAGTTCTTC. The rearrangement joins TRBV6-5 to TRBJ2-1; TRBD2 matches 9 bases. Losses at the gene ends were 6 bases for V and 8 bases for J; bases not matched to a gene: 11. CDR3 length: 15 amino acids. The V gene's germline CDR1 is MNHEY and CDR2 SVGAGI.